This T cell receptor beta chain is drawn from a study of T cells in Graves' hyperthyroidism and ophthalmopathy (dated by TCRdb to the late 2010s). At the level of the whole study: Peripheral blood was collected at initial diagnosis, before any treatment. A discovery cohort of about a hundred patients, roughly 43 with Graves' ophthalmopathy and 55 to 60 with stable Graves' hyperthyroidism, was used to find distinguishing TCR V-J signatures. Prospective prediction of ophthalmopathy was tested in an independent validation cohort of 18 to 20 hyperthyroidism patients and 17 patients who later progressed to ophthalmopathy. The 75 to 100 discovery patients were randomly split 7:3 into training and test sets. In addition, the study compared T-cell repertoires in thyroid tissue and in blood from several Graves' hyperthyroidism patients. Once sampling was done, hyperthyroidism patients were given methimazole at a starting dose of 30 mg daily, whereas ophthalmopathy patients were given high-dose intravenous methylprednisolone. The paper describes TCR Vbeta CDR3 sequencing of 120 to 150 peripheral blood samples, made up of about 41 ophthalmopathy patients, more than 70 hyperthyroidism patients and approximately 17 progressor patients. On the study overall, not on this receptor specifically: In validation, progression to ophthalmopathy was predicted by the model with more than 65% sensitivity and 72% to 80% specificity, a median of around 5.9 months before onset. A 13 V-J signature model separated ophthalmopathy from stable hyperthyroidism, with about 88% sensitivity and roughly 82% specificity in cross-validation and 80%/75% in testing. No statistical method was used to set the sample size in advance, and investigators knew the group allocation. Most expanded thyroid clonotypes (frequency above 0.001) were also detected in blood, suggesting blood repertoires may reflect thyroid immune responses.

CDR1 and CDR2 are read off the germline V gene (reference sequence) as PRHDT and FYEKMQ. Trimming takes 0 bases off V and 0 bases off J; junction bases not matched to a gene: 4. The CDR3 has 17 amino acids, counting the end cysteine and phenylalanine. The kept DNA is CDR3 alone, 51 bases in frame from the first base. TCR beta CDR3 regions were amplified from RNA transcripts. For the first round of RT-PCR on the TCR CDR3, the HTBI primer set was used together with the Qiagen OneStep RT-PCR kit. A second multiplex PCR round built the libraries, followed by size selection and purification. Paired-end sequencing of the libraries was performed with 100 bp reads on an Illumina HiSeq2000. The study's processing was this. SOAPnuke was used to process the raw data, removing reads that contained adapters or uncalled bases, had a mean Phred below 15, or lacked an exact match to the constant primer or identifier. High-quality paired reads were merged using COPE v1.2.5, and each unique nucleotide sequence was defined as a clonotype. Clonotypes were aligned to IMGT TRBV, TRBD and TRBJ reference segments using MiTCR v1.1. Only V-J combinations with frequency above 0.0001, covering 99.2% of repertoires, were analysed. The TCS score was defined as F50 (clonal expansion) divided by E x V (chaos), with BLOSUM62-based TCRdist calculated between CDR3 peptides within each V-J. Welch's t-statistics and random forest reduced 450 to 600 V-J features to roughly 13, which were used in a naive Bayes classifier (R e1071). Thyroid-blood repertoire similarity was quantified with the Morisita-Horn index. Starting from the raw public reads, TCRdb applied fastp trimming at Q25, assembled clones with MiXCR and retained in-frame beta chains. Each entry merges the rows of one CDR3 protein and shows their most common DNA and genes. TCRdb's processing, not the study's, gives the V and J calls here. The sample includes approximately 610,000 distinct CDR3 sequences, with roughly 14% observed a single time. Of the sample, around 4% is held by the ten largest clones.

In the ophthalmopathy patients, disease was moderately to severely active, with a Clinical Activity Score of 3 or more, a NOSPECS grade of 4 or more, and a duration of less than 3 months. The study excluded patients with uncontrolled infections, other autoimmune diseases, pregnancy or lactation. Diagnoses relied on clinical symptoms, serum thyroxine and TRAb, thyroid ultrasound and orbital computed tomography. PBMCs were separated from under 12 ml of fresh peripheral blood using Ficoll-Paque density gradient centrifugation. Total RNA was extracted using Trizol reagent, and RNA quality was assessed on an Agilent 2100 Bioanalyzer. Turning to this clonotype: Its target antigen remains unknown. The record has no base qualities; no much larger clone is one base away.

This sequence uses TRBV13 and TRBJ2-7, and 11 junctional nucleotides match TRBD2. Sequencing was performed on blood. This receptor was obtained from a woman between 40 and 50 years old with Graves' ophthalmopathy. The nucleotides are TGTGCCAGCAGCTTAGGCGAAACTAGCGGGAGCTCCTACGAGCAGTACTTC. This encodes CASSLGETSGSSYEQYF.